This T cell receptor beta chain was captured by sequencing in a study of cytomegalovirus exposure and HLA in healthy donors. Whole-study findings and limits: Upon later analysis, HLA-associated TCR beta chains proved more clonally expanded than other, equally common chains.

The PCR was carried out with 60 Vbeta primers and 13 Jbeta primers. Measured with immunoSEQ multiplex PCR; TCRdb has only the in-frame clones, and not every one. The repertoire holds 60,000 or so clones, with around three quarters as singletons. Concerning this clone: Its antigen is unknown.

Germline CDR1 and CDR2: SGHVS and FNYEAQ. V was pared by 8 bases and J by 5 bases, with 5 bases of the junction left unmatched. The CDR3 totals 12 residues. This rearrangement joins TRBV7-6 to TRBJ2-5; 7 bases are a match to TRBD2. The TCR originated in a woman between 40 and 50 years old in good health and CMV-seropositive. The specimen sequenced was PBMCs. The CDR3 DNA reads TGTGCCAGCCGGGGGGACCTTGAGACCCAGTACTTC. This gives the protein CASRGDLETQYF.